What follows are 22 T cell receptor beta chains derived from one specimen sequenced in a study of blood T cell repertoires in COVID-19. Data came from immunoSEQ multiplex PCR; TCRdb stores just in-frame clones and leaves some out. The table has approximately 90,000 clones, around 84% seen once; the top ten hold 38%. The source material was peripheral blood. The receptors shown here come from a man older than 75 with acute or convalescent COVID-19.

This clone has a handful of counts. V usage is TRBV5-1 and J usage is TRBJ2-3; 7 bases map to TRBD2. The CDR3 has 15 amino acids. Germline V gene data show CDR1 as SGHRS and CDR2 as YFSETQ. The V and J ends lost 0 bases and 2 bases, in that order; junction bases with no gene match: 3. The DNA for the CDR3 is TGCGCCAGCAGCTTGGCTGGACTAGTCACAGATACGCAGTATTTT. Its translation: CASSLAGLVTDTQYF.

The chain uses TRBV9 and TRBJ2-5; TRBD2 matches 11 bases. The junction had 5 bases not matched to a gene; V was cut back by 3 bases and J by 1 base. The CDR3 extends over 16 amino acids. CDR1 is SGDLS, CDR2 YYNGEE, per germline. The CDR3 region is CASSAGLAETQETQYF. The CDR3 bases are TGTGCCAGCAGCGCGGGACTAGCGGAGACCCAAGAGACCCAGTACTTC.

To note about this clone: One end of the junction varies from germline; a read error may be responsible. V gene TRBV7-7 combines with J gene TRBJ2-2, with 12 bases aligning to TRBD2. CDR3 length equals 20 residues. Germline V gives CDR1 SSHAT, CDR2 FNYEAQ (reference sequence). CDR3 nucleotides: TGTGCTAGCAGCGCGACCATAGGGCTAGCGGGAGGGCCTAACACCGGGGAGCTGTTTTTT. Its translation: CASSATIGLAGGPNTGELFF.

CDR3 nucleotides: TGTGCCAGCAGTGCCCCCGGGGGGCGTACTGAAGCTTTCTTT. This encodes CASSAPGGRTEAFF. The chain is built from TRBV25-1 and TRBJ1-1; the D gene is possibly TRBD1 (6 bases). The CDR3 loop spans 14 amino acids. CDR1 is MGHDK and CDR2 is SYGVNS in the germline V gene. Trimming left V 4 bases short and J 5 bases short, with 14 bases between. Variable domain in full (rest from reference TRBV25-1 and TRBJ1-1): EADIYQTPRYLVIGTGKKITLECSQTMGHDKMYWYQQDPGMELHLIHYSYGVNSTEKGDLSSESTVSRIRTEHFPLTLESARPSHTSQYLCASSAPGGRTEAFFGQGTRLTVV.

The rearrangement links TRBV4-2 to TRBJ1-2, with no clear D. The V gene lost 4 bases and the J gene lost 4 bases, with 10 bases spanning the gap. The CDR3 is 13 residues long. The V gene's germline CDR1 is LGHNA and CDR2 YNFKEQ. The CDR3 is CASSPREIYGYTF. DNA of the CDR3: TGTGCCAGCAGCCCCCGGGAGATCTATGGCTACACCTTC.

This clone turned up a few times. V gene TRBV28 combines with J gene TRBJ1-2; 7 positions match TRBD1. Germline V gives CDR1 MDHEN, CDR2 SYDVKM. The CDR3 length is 13 residues. V was clipped by 2 bases and J by 8 bases; unmatched bases: 5. CDR3 residues: CASSLGQEVGYTF. The CDR3 region has the DNA TGTGCCAGCAGTTTAGGACAGGAGGTAGGCTACACCTTC.

The table lists this clone with a count of one. The V call is TRBV6-2 or TRBV6-3, the J call TRBJ2-1; 9 bases are shared with TRBD2. The J segment lost 6 bases and the V segment lost 6 bases, leaving 15 bases of the junction unmatched. From germline, CDR1 is MNHEY and CDR2 SVGEGT. The CDR3 is 17 residues long. The CDR3 DNA reads as TGTGCCAGCAGCCGAATCCAGGTAGCGGGAGCCTTCAATGAGCAGTTCTTC. Encoded protein: CASSRIQVAGAFNEQFF.

This chain uses TRBV24-1 with TRBJ2-1, with a possible D match to TRBD1 (5 bases). Germline values: CDR1 KGHDR, CDR2 SFDVKD. V lost 5 bases and J 2 bases, leaving 9 bases between the germline ends. The CDR3 loop spans 14 amino acids. This CDR3 reads CATSVPGPYNEQFF. The CDR3 DNA is TGTGCCACCAGTGTCCCAGGGCCCTACAATGAGCAGTTCTTC.

The rearrangement links TRBV9 to TRBJ1-6, with D possibly matching TRBD1 (5 bases). The CDR3 has 17 residues. Germline CDR1 is SGDLS and CDR2 is YYNGEE. Trimming removed 0 bases at V and 6 bases at J, with 16 bases between. The CDR3 DNA is TGTGCCAGCAGCGTAGAGGCAGCAGGGAGGAGTAATTCACCCCTCCACTTT. Residues: CASSVEAAGRSNSPLHF.

The rearrangement links TRBV28 to TRBJ2-1; perhaps TRBD2 as D (5 bases). The CDR3 spans 15 residues. The germline CDR1 and CDR2 sequences are MDHEN and SYDVKM. Between the trimmed V and J ends, which lost 7 bases and 3 bases, there was a span of 16 bases. The chain's CDR3 is CASIPEGGSYNEQFF. As DNA, the CDR3 is TGTGCCAGCATCCCTGAAGGTGGGAGCTACAATGAGCAGTTCTTC. The full variable domain, rest sourced from reference TRBV28 and TRBJ2-1, is DVKVTQSSRYLVKRTGEKVFLECVQDMDHENMFWYRQDPGLGLRLIYFSYDVKMKEKGDIPEGYSVSREKKERFSLILESASTNQTSMYLCASIPEGGSYNEQFFGPGTRLTVL.

The rearrangement uses TRBV5-1 and TRBJ2-1, with 8 bases fitting TRBD2. The length of the CDR3 is 14 residues. V was pared by 3 bases and J by 5 bases, with 4 bases of the junction left unmatched. From germline, CDR1 is SGHRS and CDR2 YFSETQ. The CDR3 nucleotides are TGCGCCAGCAGCTCTCTAGCGGGCAACAATGAGCAGTTCTTC. Protein product: CASSSLAGNNEQFF.

The chain recombines TRBV30 with TRBJ2-1; TRBD2 agrees at 8 bases. J gave up 10 bases and V 1 base, and 6 bases lay outside the gene matches. From germline, CDR1 is GTSNPN and CDR2 SVGIG (reference sequence). The CDR3 has 13 residues. The CDR3 reads CAWSGSGGREQFF. The CDR3 DNA is TGTGCCTGGAGTGGGTCGGGAGGGCGAGAGCAGTTCTTC.

The chain recombines TRBV5-4 with TRBJ2-3; 11 nucleotides line up with TRBD2. CDR3 length: 20 residues. The J segment lost 3 bases and the V segment lost 6 bases, leaving 21 bases of the junction unmatched. CDR1 and CDR2 from the germline V gene are SGHNT and YYREEE (reference sequence). Here the CDR3 DNA reads TGTGCCAGCACAGCTTCACGTTTACTAGCGGGAGAAGTTGGGACAGATACGCAGTATTTT. Translating it yields CASTASRLLAGEVGTDTQYF.

The chain joins TRBV5-6 to TRBJ1-5; D is unresolved. The CDR3 sequence is 15 residues long. Between the trimmed V and J ends, which lost 4 bases and 6 bases, there was a span of 17 bases. Germline V lookup: CDR1 SGHDT, CDR2 YYEEEE. The CDR3 coding sequence is TGTGCCAGCAGCCCGGGGTCCGTTACTGGTCAGCCCCAGCATTTT. Its translation: CASSPGSVTGQPQHF.

The gene calls are TRBV18 and TRBJ1-2; 9 bases fit TRBD1. V lost 3 bases and J lost 8; bases outside the gene matches: 4. Germline loops: CDR1 KGHSH, CDR2 LQKENI. The CDR3 length is 13 residues. The CDR3 DNA reads as TGTGCCAGCTCACCGGGACAGGGTCGAGGCTACACCTTC. This encodes CASSPGQGRGYTF.

This clone was observed a handful of times. The chain couples TRBV7-2 to TRBJ1-2, with 8 bases that match TRBD1. This CDR3 comprises 15 residues. CDR1 is SGHTA and CDR2 is FQGNSA in the germline V gene. V trimming: 5 bases; J trimming: 4 bases; junction bases outside the gene matches: 9. CDR3 residues: CASSPQGAMAYGYTF. CDR3 in DNA: TGTGCCAGCAGCCCGCAGGGGGCTATGGCCTATGGCTACACCTTC.

V gene TRBV14 combines with J gene TRBJ2-5; D remains ambiguous. CDR3 size: 12 residues. Deletions cut 4 bases from V and 1 base from J, with 4 bases between. Germline loops: CDR1 SGHDN, CDR2 FVKESK. As DNA, the CDR3 is TGTGCCAGCAGCCGAGTCCAAGAGACCCAGTACTTC. This codes for CASSRVQETQYF.

The genes are TRBV5-1 and TRBJ1-2; 10 positions agree with TRBD1. This CDR3 is 15 amino acids long. Germline V CDR1 and CDR2: SGHRS, YFSETQ. Trimming took 4 bases from V and 4 from J; bases not matched to a gene: 7. CDR3 sequence (DNA): TGCGCCAGCAGCCCCCCGACAGGGGGCGGCTATGGCTACACCTTC. As protein: CASSPPTGGGYGYTF. The full variable domain, completed using reference TRBV5-1 and TRBJ1-2, is KAGVTQTPRYLIKTRGQQVTLSCSPISGHRSVSWYQQTPGQGLQFLFEYFSETQRNKGNFPGRFSGRQFSNSRSEMNVSTLELGDSALYLCASSPPTGGGYGYTFGSGTRLTVV.

The chain carries TRBV11-2 and TRBJ2-3, with 9 bases aligning to TRBD2. The germline V gene encodes CDR1 SGHAT and CDR2 FQNNGV. The CDR3 covers 14 residues. Trimming removed 1 base from V and 6 bases from J; junction bases left unmatched: 2. CDR3 nucleotides: TGTGCCAGCAGCTTAGTCCTAGCGGGGGATACGCAGTATTTT. It yields the protein CASSLVLAGDTQYF.

The chain has TRBV25-1 and TRBJ1-1; 10 nucleotides agree with TRBD1. Germline values: CDR1 MGHDK, CDR2 SYGVNS. V lost 6 bases to trimming and J lost 3 bases; unmatched junction nucleotides: 10. The CDR3 is 16 residues long. The CDR3 nucleotides read TGTGCCAGCAGAAGATTCGACAGGGGGCTTCACACTGAAGCTTTCTTT. Its protein product is CASRRFDRGLHTEAFF. The full variable domain, with the rest looked up from reference TRBV25-1 and TRBJ1-1, is EADIYQTPRYLVIGTGKKITLECSQTMGHDKMYWYQQDPGMELHLIHYSYGVNSTEKGDLSSESTVSRIRTEHFPLTLESARPSHTSQYLCASRRFDRGLHTEAFFGQGTRLTVV.

A note on this clone: The junction departs from the called germline gene at one end, perhaps through a read error. The chain combines TRBV7-7 with TRBJ2-1; TRBD2 might be the D (5 bases). Germline V lookup: CDR1 SSHAT, CDR2 FNYEAQ (reference sequence). CDR3 length: 16 amino acids. The CDR3 is CASSWGSSRSYNEQFF. The CDR3 DNA reads TGTGCTAGCAGCTGGGGTTCTAGCCGCTCCTACAATGAGCAGTTCTTC.

This rearrangement joins TRBV10-3 to TRBJ2-3; TRBD2 aligns across 7 bases. This CDR3 has 13 residues. Germline V gene sequence: CDR1 ENHRY, CDR2 SYGVKD. V lost 5 bases, J lost 3 bases, and 2 bases stayed unmatched. The CDR3 protein is CAISRRETDTQYF. The CDR3 DNA is TGTGCCATCAGTCGGCGGGAGACAGATACGCAGTATTTT.